This T cell receptor beta chain was recovered during a study of T cell responses to AZD1222 COVID-19 vaccine. Some clones are missing from TCRdb's copy, which holds only in-frame ones; the method was immunoSEQ multiplex PCR. In the table there are about 46,000 clones, over 85% of which are singletons. With respect to this clone: Its specificity is unknown.

J was trimmed by 2 bases and V by 5 bases; bases with no gene match: 2. The CDR3 spans 15 residues. Germline V gene data show CDR1 as SGHVS and CDR2 as FNYEAQ. Overall study results and limits: Nearly half of unique spike-specific TCRs reportedly avoided B.1.351 and B.1.1.7 mutated regions. Of the AZD1222 recipients, only five to seven were seropositive at baseline. Most donors were white British and more were female, and clonal diversity was possibly underestimated.

The chain carries TRBV7-6 and TRBJ2-3, with 12 nucleotides matching TRBD2. Sequencing was performed on peripheral blood, taken 28 days after the second AZD1222 dose. The clonotype was recovered from an adult who received the AZD1222 COVID-19 vaccine. The CDR3 is CASSRLAGDTDTQYF. The CDR3 DNA is TGTGCCAGCAGCCGACTAGCGGGAGACACAGATACGCAGTATTTT.